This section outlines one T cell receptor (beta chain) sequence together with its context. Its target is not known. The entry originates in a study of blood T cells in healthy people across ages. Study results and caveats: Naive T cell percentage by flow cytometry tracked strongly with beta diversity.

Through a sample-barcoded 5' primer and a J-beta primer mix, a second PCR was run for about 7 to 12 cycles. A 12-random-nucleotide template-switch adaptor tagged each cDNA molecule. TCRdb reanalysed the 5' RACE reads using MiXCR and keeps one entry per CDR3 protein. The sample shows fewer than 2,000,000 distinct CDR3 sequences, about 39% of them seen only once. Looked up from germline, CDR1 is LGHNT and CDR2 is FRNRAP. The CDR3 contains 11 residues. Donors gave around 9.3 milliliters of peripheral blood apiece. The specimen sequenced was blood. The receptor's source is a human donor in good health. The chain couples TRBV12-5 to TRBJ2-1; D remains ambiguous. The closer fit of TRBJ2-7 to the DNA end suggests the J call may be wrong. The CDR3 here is CASTAYNEQYF. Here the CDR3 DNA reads TGTGCTAGTACCGCTTACAATGAGCAGTACTTC.